This passage covers 11 T cell receptor beta chains from one sample sequenced in a study of blood T cell repertoires in COVID-19. Here immunoSEQ multiplex PCR was the method, and the copy in TCRdb shows in-frame clones only, minus some. The sample contains about 400,000 clones, more than 85% of which appear only once. Sequenced input: PBMCs or T cells enriched from blood (not recorded which). Receptors were obtained from a woman aged 25 to 39 who had recovered from COVID-19.

J is TRBJ2-7 and V is TRBV18, with 8 bases fitting TRBD1. The CDR3 is 14 residues long. Germline CDR1 is KGHSH and CDR2 is LQKENI. Trimming cost V 1 base and J 6 bases; bases outside gene matches: 5. This chain's CDR3 is CASSPRDRPSEQYF. In DNA, the CDR3 is TGTGCCAGCTCACCACGGGACAGGCCGAGCGAGCAGTACTTC.

The V and J genes are TRBV20-1 and TRBJ2-7, with TRBD2 identical over 10 bases. CDR3 length equals 16 residues. CDR1 and CDR2 from the germline V gene are DFQATT and SNEGSKA (reference sequence). V trimming: 3 bases; J trimming: 6 bases; junction bases outside the gene matches: 14. The chain's CDR3 is CSASLESLAGPPEQYF. The CDR3, as DNA: TGCAGTGCTAGTTTGGAATCACTAGCGGGACCCCCCGAGCAGTACTTC.

V is TRBV27 and J is TRBJ2-1, with TRBD2 matching over 9 bases. Trimming removed 2 bases from V and 3 bases from J; junction bases left unmatched: 8. The CDR3 is 17 residues long. The V gene's germline CDR1 is MNHEY and CDR2 SMNVEV (reference sequence). This CDR3 reads CASSLRWREGVYNEQFF. The CDR3 bases are TGTGCCAGCAGTTTACGATGGCGGGAGGGGGTCTACAATGAGCAGTTCTTC.

This clone appeared a few times. The V and J genes are TRBV3-1 (or the pseudogene TRBV3-2) and TRBJ1-5, with D unresolved. This CDR3 spans 12 amino acids. Germline assignment: CDR1 LGHDT and CDR2 YNNKEL (reference sequence). V was clipped by 2 bases and J by 5 bases, with 4 bases between them. The CDR3 region is CASSQLDQPQHF. The DNA of the CDR3 is TGTGCCAGCAGCCAACTTGATCAGCCCCAGCATTTT.

This clone was detected once. Additional DNA sequences in this sample encode the identical CDR3. The rearrangement links TRBV5-1 to TRBJ1-2; no reliable D call. The V gene lost 0 bases and the J gene lost 4 bases, with 10 bases spanning the gap. The CDR3 consists of 14 residues. Germline assignment: CDR1 SGHRS and CDR2 YFSETQ. CDR3 sequence reads: CASSLEAVGYGYTF. As DNA, the CDR3 is TGCGCCAGCAGCTTGGAGGCGGTGGGCTATGGCTACACCTTC.

The rearrangement links TRBV11-2 to TRBJ2-2; TRBD2 is a possible D gene (5 bases). V shed 5 bases and J shed 1 base, with 11 bases lying between them. Germline CDR1 reads SGHAT; CDR2 reads FQNNGV. This CDR3 spans 15 amino acids. CDR3 nucleotide sequence: TGTGCCAGCAGCCGCGGGCGGGTGAACACCGGGGAGCTGTTTTTT. Protein product: CASSRGRVNTGELFF.

The J gene is TRBJ1-5, the V gene TRBV27; D is perhaps TRBD1 (5 bases). V lost 5 bases and J 4 bases, leaving 12 bases between the germline ends. Looked up from germline, CDR1 is MNHEY and CDR2 is SMNVEV (reference sequence). The CDR3 runs 14 residues. CDR3 protein: CASSPIDRNQPQHF. The CDR3 DNA reads as TGTGCCAGCAGTCCGATCGACAGAAATCAGCCCCAGCATTTT.

The gene calls are TRBV6-2 or TRBV6-3 and TRBJ2-3; 7 bases map to TRBD2. The CDR3 is 13 residues long. Trimming removed 4 bases from V and 6 bases from J; junction bases left unmatched: 4. Germline CDR1 is MNHEY and CDR2 is SVGEGT. DNA of the CDR3: TGTGCCAGCAGTTTCGCGGGGGTCGATACGCAGTATTTT. The encoded protein is CASSFAGVDTQYF.

The rearrangement uses TRBV7-2 and TRBJ2-1, with TRBD2 identical over 8 bases. Losses at the gene ends were 1 base for V and 6 bases for J; bases not matched to a gene: 8. Germline CDR1 reads SGHTA; CDR2 reads FQGNSA. The CDR3 totals 16 residues. The CDR3 DNA reads as TGTGCCAGCAGCTTAGGCTGGACTAGCTTGGGCAATGAGCAGTTCTTC. Its protein is CASSLGWTSLGNEQFF.

J is TRBJ1-2 and V is TRBV11-2, with a tentative D call TRBD1 (6 bases). V lost 5 bases and J lost 8, with 18 bases in between. Germline V gives CDR1 SGHAT, CDR2 FQNNGV. The CDR3 runs 14 residues. CDR3 sequence: CASSPTRGGDGYTF. Here the CDR3 DNA reads TGTGCCAGCAGCCCTACCCGAGGGGGTGACGGCTACACCTTC. Supplemented by reference TRBV11-2 and TRBJ1-2, the full variable domain reads EAGVAQSPRYKIIEKRQSVAFWCNPISGHATLYWYQQILGQGPKLLIQFQNNGVVDDSQLPKDRFSAERLKGVDSTLKIQPAKLEDSAVYLCASSPTRGGDGYTFGSGTRLTVV.

This clone was counted between two and nine times. The chain is built from TRBV5-4 and TRBJ1-2; 8 positions match TRBD1. V shed 4 bases and J 0 bases; nucleotides not matched to a gene: 5. The CDR3 is 15 amino acids. Germline V gene data show CDR1 as SGHNT and CDR2 as YYREEE (reference sequence). As DNA, the CDR3 is TGTGCCAGCAGCGAAGGACAGGGTGCTAACTATGGCTACACCTTC. Translated: CASSEGQGANYGYTF.